The 10 T cell receptor beta chains listed next were all sequenced from one sample in a study of cytomegalovirus exposure and HLA in healthy donors. The PCR contained 60 Vbeta and 13 Jbeta primers. TCRdb keeps only in-frame clones here, not all; method: immunoSEQ multiplex PCR. The table includes about 130,000 clones, about 80% detected once. Specimen: PBMCs. These receptors all come from a boy younger than 10 in good health and CMV-seronegative.

This clone was observed once. This chain joins TRBV6-1 and TRBJ2-4; 9 bases map to TRBD1. The trim removed 3 bases at V and 3 bases at J, leaving 12 bases unmatched. The CDR3 sequence is 18 residues long. Germline V CDR1 and CDR2: MNHNS, SASEGT. In DNA, the CDR3 is TGTGCCAGCAGTGACCCTCCAGACAGGGGGGTGTACAAAAACATTCAGTACTTC. Its protein is CASSDPPDRGVYKNIQYF.

The J gene is TRBJ2-3, the V gene TRBV5-1; weak D call: TRBD2 (6 bases). Germline values: CDR1 SGHRS, CDR2 YFSETQ. The CDR3 has 15 residues. The germline V and J ends were trimmed by 3 bases and 0 bases, with 11 bases remaining between them. This CDR3 reads CASSSTGTSTDTQYF. CDR3 DNA: TGCGCCAGCAGCTCGACGGGGACTAGCACAGATACGCAGTATTTT.

Many counts were recorded for this clone. The rearrangement joins TRBV7-2 to TRBJ1-3; 7 bases line up with TRBD1. After removal of 4 bases from V and 3 bases from J, the junction contained 9 bases not matched to a gene. Looked up from germline, CDR1 is SGHTA and CDR2 is FQGNSA. The CDR3 totals 16 residues. The CDR3, as DNA: TGTGCCAGCAGCTCCGAACAGGGGATCCTTGGAAACACCATATATTTT. The encoded protein is CASSSEQGILGNTIYF.

As for this clone: Germline is not matched at one junction end, which may reflect a read error. The V gene is TRBV9, the J gene TRBJ2-1, with 9 positions matching TRBD2. The CDR3 is made up of 17 amino acids. Germline values: CDR1 SGDLS, CDR2 YYNGEE. CDR3 in DNA: TGTGCCAGTAGCGTAGGGAGCGGGAGGACCTCCTACAATGAGCAGTTCTTC. It specifies CASSVGSGRTSYNEQFF.

The chain employs TRBV5-4 and TRBJ1-1; 8 positions match TRBD1. CDR1 SGHNT and CDR2 YYREEE come from the germline V gene (reference sequence). The CDR3 spans 16 residues. V was pared by 7 bases and J by 6 bases, with 17 bases of the junction left unmatched. DNA of the CDR3: TGTGCCAGCGGCTCATCGCTTCGGACAGGGAATGCTGAAGCTTTCTTT. It translates to CASGSSLRTGNAEAFF.

The CDR3 nucleotides read TGTGCCAGCAGCCAAGCTTTAGCGGGAGGAGGCACAGATACGCAGTATTTT. This codes for CASSQALAGGGTDTQYF. V gene TRBV4-2 combines with J gene TRBJ2-3; 10 nucleotides match TRBD2. With V trimmed by 1 base and J by 1 base, 5 bases remained unmatched. The CDR3 runs to 17 residues. From germline, CDR1 is LGHNA and CDR2 YNFKEQ.

The chain is built from TRBV19 and TRBJ2-4; no definite D call. Trimming removed 7 bases from V and 8 bases from J, with 15 bases in between. This CDR3 contains 13 residues. Germline CDR1 and CDR2: LNHDA and SQIVND (reference sequence). The CDR3 sequence is CASIDSQSDIQYF. The DNA for the CDR3 is TGTGCCAGTATCGACTCGCAGTCGGACATTCAGTACTTC.

In its sample, this clone was seen a few times. V gene TRBV6-1 combines with J gene TRBJ1-1, with D possibly being TRBD1 (5 bases). CDR3 length equals 13 residues. V was pared by 6 bases and J by 5 bases, with 13 bases between. Looked up from germline, CDR1 is MNHNS and CDR2 is SASEGT. For the CDR3, the DNA is TGTGCCAGCAGGGTTGGGGCGTCGACTGAAGCTTTCTTT. Its translation: CASRVGASTEAFF.

This clone was detected once. The chain combines TRBV10-3 with TRBJ2-7, with D unresolved. V was shortened by 0 bases and J by 4 bases, with 13 bases between the two germline ends. This CDR3 has 15 amino acids. In germline, CDR1 is ENHRY, CDR2 SYGVKD. DNA for the CDR3: TGTGCCATCAGTGAGTCTGGTGGGCCTGGGTACGAGCAGTACGTC. It specifies CAISESGGPGYEQYV.

V gene TRBV7-9 combines with J gene TRBJ1-5, with TRBD1 identical over 7 bases. This CDR3 has 16 residues. J lost 2 bases, V lost 4 bases, and 8 bases had no gene match. The germline gives CDR1 SEHNR, CDR2 FQNEAQ (reference sequence). This CDR3 is CASSSSDRAGNQPQHF. The CDR3 DNA follows: TGTGCCAGCAGCTCCTCCGACAGGGCGGGCAATCAGCCCCAGCATTTT.